Detailed here is one T cell receptor beta chain. These data belong to a study of cytomegalovirus exposure and HLA in healthy donors. Healthy bone marrow donors made up the donors. The CDR3 has 15 residues. In germline, CDR1 is SGHTA, CDR2 FQGTGA. The V end lost 2 bases, the J end lost 2 bases, and 12 bases lay between the germline ends. A multiplex PCR was run with 60 Vbeta primers and 13 Jbeta primers. Using immunoSEQ multiplex PCR, the repertoire was profiled, and TCRdb retains in-frame clones only, with some absent. The sample lists just under 70,000 clones, roughly four fifths occurring once. Material: PBMCs. This TCR was recovered from a human donor in good health. The rearrangement joins TRBV7-3 to TRBJ1-1; D gene uncertain. CDR3 sequence (DNA): TGTGCCAGCAGCTTACGGCGGCCCCCCAACACTGAAGCTTTCTTT. It is translated as CASSLRRPPNTEAFF. The whole variable domain, remainder taken from reference TRBV7-3 and TRBJ1-1, is GAGVSQTPSNKVTEKGKYVELRCDPISGHTALYWYRQSLGQGPEFLIYFQGTGAADDSGLPNDRFFAVRPEGSVSTLKIQRTERGDSAVYLCASSLRRPPNTEAFFGQGTRLTVV.